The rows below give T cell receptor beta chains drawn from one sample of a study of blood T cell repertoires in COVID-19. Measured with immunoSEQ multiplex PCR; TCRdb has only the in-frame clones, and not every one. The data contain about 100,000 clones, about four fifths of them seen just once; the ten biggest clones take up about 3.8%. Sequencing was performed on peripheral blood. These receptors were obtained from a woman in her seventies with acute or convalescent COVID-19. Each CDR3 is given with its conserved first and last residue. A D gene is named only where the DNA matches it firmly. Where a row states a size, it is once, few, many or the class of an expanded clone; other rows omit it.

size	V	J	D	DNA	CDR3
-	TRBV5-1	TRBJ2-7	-	TGCGCCAGCAGCTTGGATGGCAACCCCTCCTACGAGCAGTACTTC	CASSLDGNPSYEQYF
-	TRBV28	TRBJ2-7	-	TGTGCCAGCAGTGCCAGTCCAGACGGTCCCGCCCAGACAATCTTCCAGGTGGAATACGAGCAGTACTTC	CASSASPDGPAQTIFQVEYEQYF
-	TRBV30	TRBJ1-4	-	TGTGCCTGGAGTTCCGGCCGCACAGTGACGAGAATTACTAATGAAAAACTGTTTTTT	CAWSSGRTVTRITNEKLFF
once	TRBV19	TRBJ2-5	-	TGTGCCAGTAGTATGAGTGGCAGGGGTGCTCGAGAGACCCAGTACTTC	CASSMSGRGARETQYF
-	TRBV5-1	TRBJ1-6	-	TGCGCCAGCAGCTTGGAGGTTCAGGGGAGTTCACCCCTCCACTTT	CASSLEVQGSSPLHF
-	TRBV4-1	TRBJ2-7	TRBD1	TGCGCCAGCAGCCATCCCGGGACAGCATGGGAGCAGTACTTC	CASSHPGTAWEQYF
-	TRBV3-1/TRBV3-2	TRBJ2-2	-	TGTGCCAGCAGCCAAGGGCTAGTGGCGAACACCGGGGAGCTGTTTTTT	CASSQGLVANTGELFF
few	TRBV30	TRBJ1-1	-	TGTGCCTGGAGGAAACCTCCAGGCTTGGTAGGGAACACTGAAGCTTTCTTT	CAWRKPPGLVGNTEAFF
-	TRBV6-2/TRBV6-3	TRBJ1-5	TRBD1	TGTGCCAGCAGTTACTCCCCTGGACAGGGAGGTAATCAGCCCCAGCATTTT	CASSYSPGQGGNQPQHF
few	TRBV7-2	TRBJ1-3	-	TGTGCCAGCAGCTTCAAGGGAGGTGGAAACACCATATATTTT	CASSFKGGGNTIYF